The 5 T cell receptor beta chains below all came from one sample that was sequenced in a study of blood T cell repertoires in COVID-19. TCRdb's table, derived via immunoSEQ multiplex PCR, lists solely in-frame clones and lacks some. This table has around 130,000 clones, about 86% appearing once. Sequenced material: peripheral blood. The receptors shown here come from a woman aged 50 to 60 with acute or convalescent COVID-19.

This chain uses TRBV7-9 with TRBJ1-2; D might be TRBD1 (5 bases). V was cut by 1 base and J by 3 bases, with 18 bases left in between. This CDR3 comprises 17 residues. The germline gives CDR1 SEHNR, CDR2 FQNEAQ (reference sequence). This CDR3 is CASSLETGGGADYGYTF. As DNA, the CDR3 is TGTGCCAGCAGCTTAGAGACGGGCGGAGGGGCGGACTATGGCTACACCTTC.

The J gene is TRBJ1-1, the V gene TRBV5-4; D perhaps matches TRBD1 (6 bases). Trimming took 4 bases from V and 1 from J, leaving 14 bases between them. In germline, CDR1 is SGHNT, CDR2 YYREEE (reference sequence). The length of the CDR3 is 15 residues. As DNA, the CDR3 is TGTGCCAGCAGCGAACACAGGGTTTCGAACACTGAAGCTTTCTTT. Translated, it gives CASSEHRVSNTEAFF. Full variable domain (missing parts from reference TRBV5-4 and TRBJ1-1): ETGVTQSPTHLIKTRGQQVTLRCSSQSGHNTVSWYQQALGQGPQFIFQYYREEENGRGNFPPRFSGLQFPNYSSELNVNALELDDSALYLCASSEHRVSNTEAFFGQGTRLTVV.

With regard to this clone: In the same sample, other DNA sequences code for this CDR3. The V gene is TRBV3-1 (or the pseudogene TRBV3-2), the J gene TRBJ1-5, with 9 bases fitting TRBD1. V lost 1 base and J lost 5; bases outside the gene matches: 0. CDR3 length equals 14 residues. The germline V gene encodes CDR1 LGHDT and CDR2 YNNKEL (reference sequence). The CDR3 protein is CASSQGTGDQPQHF. The CDR3 DNA is TGTGCCAGCAGCCAAGGGACAGGGGATCAGCCCCAGCATTTT.

This sequence joins TRBV7-6 and TRBJ2-1, with 8 bases matching TRBD2. J lost 1 base, V lost 5 bases, and 10 bases had no gene match. There are 17 residues in the CDR3. Germline V lookup: CDR1 SGHVS, CDR2 FNYEAQ. The CDR3 nucleotides read TGTGCCAGCAGCACTAGAACGGGACTAGGATCCTACAATGAGCAGTTCTTC. It specifies CASSTRTGLGSYNEQFF.

The chain combines TRBV30 with TRBJ1-1; 7 bases are shared with TRBD1. With V trimmed by 2 bases and J by 4 bases, 10 bases remained unmatched. The CDR3 covers 15 residues. CDR1 and CDR2 from the germline V gene are GTSNPN and SVGIG (reference sequence). The CDR3 DNA is TGTGCCTGGAGTTTCCCCGGGACAGTGGGCACTGAAGCTTTCTTT. Translated, it gives CAWSFPGTVGTEAFF.